The rows below give T cell receptor beta chains drawn from one sample of a study of response to subunit inactivated influenza vaccine. TCRdb re-called the RT-PCR reads with MiXCR, one entry per CDR3 protein. The table has 540,000 or so distinct CDR3 sequences, over 10% seen once. The input for sequencing was PBMCs from blood, taken roughly 6 weeks after vaccination. Receptors originate from a man aged 50 to 59 who received an inactivated influenza vaccine. The CDR3 runs from the conserved cysteine through the conserved F or W.

v_call: TRBV18; j_call: TRBJ2-7; cdr3_aa: CASSPSSGSVGEQYF
v_call: TRBV7-3; j_call: TRBJ2-2; cdr3_aa: CASSSRTGDTGELFF
v_call: TRBV6-2/TRBV6-3; j_call: TRBJ2-3; cdr3_aa: CASSQDRGPQYF
v_call: TRBV10-3; j_call: TRBJ1-1; cdr3_aa: CAISAGQTVNTEAFF
v_call: TRBV20-1; j_call: TRBJ2-7; cdr3_aa: CRPGQGLILFDEQYF
v_call: TRBV29-1; j_call: TRBJ1-5; cdr3_aa: CSVGQGINQPQHF
v_call: TRBV15; j_call: TRBJ2-2; cdr3_aa: CATSRDKLAGELFF
v_call: TRBV20-1; j_call: TRBJ1-4; cdr3_aa: CSARDPGRATNEKLFF
v_call: TRBV7-3; j_call: TRBJ2-3; cdr3_aa: CASNTGHADTQYF
v_call: TRBV28; j_call: TRBJ2-7; cdr3_aa: CASRSWGGTEAQQYF
v_call: TRBV7-3; j_call: TRBJ2-1; cdr3_aa: CASSSNDRVPTNEQFF
v_call: TRBV7-8; j_call: TRBJ2-6; cdr3_aa: CASSLEDLASYSGANVLTF
v_call: TRBV5-6; j_call: TRBJ1-2; cdr3_aa: CASSLKTGGSYGYTF
v_call: TRBV7-9; j_call: TRBJ2-1; cdr3_aa: CASSLIGGSSYNEQFF
v_call: TRBV10-3; j_call: TRBJ2-7; cdr3_aa: CAIRSISYYEQYF
v_call: TRBV20-1; j_call: TRBJ1-1; cdr3_aa: CSAIGQGNPTEAFF
v_call: TRBV10-3; j_call: TRBJ2-6; cdr3_aa: CAISDPGQGPGANVLTF
v_call: TRBV6-5; j_call: TRBJ2-7; cdr3_aa: CASRAVSGEQYF
v_call: TRBV24-1; j_call: TRBJ2-5; cdr3_aa: CATSDDDRGYQETQYF
v_call: TRBV5-1; j_call: TRBJ1-4; cdr3_aa: CASTWGATNEKLFF
v_call: TRBV29-1; j_call: TRBJ2-3; cdr3_aa: CGEAHWGADTQYF
v_call: TRBV5-4; j_call: TRBJ2-5; cdr3_aa: CASSLVLAGGWNRGETQYF
v_call: TRBV12-3/TRBV12-4; j_call: TRBJ2-7; cdr3_aa: CASSSPLYREQYF
v_call: TRBV7-2; j_call: TRBJ2-7; cdr3_aa: CASRLGTSGSFEQYF